Presented here are 13 T cell receptor beta chains from one specimen sequenced in a study of T cells in Graves' hyperthyroidism and ophthalmopathy. Amplified TCR beta CDR3 regions derived from RNA transcripts. A set of HTBI primers served as the primers for a first-round RT-PCR of the TCR CDR3. TCRdb re-analysed the multiplex PCR reads in MiXCR, keeping a single row per CDR3 protein. The sample lists around 450,000 distinct CDR3 sequences; roughly 13% were seen once. Sequenced input: blood. These receptors originate from a woman under 30 with Graves' hyperthyroidism.

The rearrangement joins TRBV28 to TRBJ1-2; D remains unclear. The V gene's germline CDR1 is MDHEN and CDR2 SYDVKM. V lost 3 bases and J 8 bases, leaving 19 bases between the germline ends. The CDR3 is made up of 15 amino acids. CDR3 in amino acids: CASSFAQLYRRGYTF. Here the CDR3 DNA reads TGTGCCAGCAGTTTTGCTCAGTTATATCGACGCGGCTACACCTTC.

V and J are TRBV28 and TRBJ2-2; no clear D gene. The germline V and J ends were trimmed by 5 bases and 6 bases, with 13 bases remaining between them. Germline assignment: CDR1 MDHEN and CDR2 SYDVKM. This CDR3 is 14 amino acids long. The CDR3 sequence is CASSPHGVPGELFF. In nucleotides, the CDR3 is TGTGCCAGCAGTCCCCATGGTGTGCCCGGGGAGCTGTTTTTT. Using reference TRBV28 and TRBJ2-2 for the parts outside the CDR3, the full variable domain is DVKVTQSSRYLVKRTGEKVFLECVQDMDHENMFWYRQDPGLGLRLIYFSYDVKMKEKGDIPEGYSVSREKKERFSLILESASTNQTSMYLCASSPHGVPGELFFGEGSRLTVL.

This clonotype was detected ten times or more. This sequence joins TRBV3-1 and TRBJ1-1; D remains ambiguous. V lost 4 bases to trimming and J lost 1 base, with 7 bases between them. The germline gives CDR1 LGHDT, CDR2 YNNKEL (reference sequence). The CDR3 runs to 13 residues. CDR3 sequence: CASSLWPNTEAFF. The CDR3 nucleotides are TGTGCCAGCAGCCTATGGCCGAACACTGAAGCTTTCTTT.

Concerning this clonotype: A much larger clone differs from this one at a single base, so this may be a read error. The chain uses TRBV20-1 and TRBJ2-1; 8 bases fit TRBD2. V was pared by 7 bases and J by 0 bases, with 8 bases of the junction left unmatched. CDR3 length equals 15 residues. Germline CDR1 and CDR2: DFQATT and SNEGSKA (reference sequence). The CDR3 coding sequence is TGCAGTGTCGGGACTAGGGGCCTCTCCTACAATGAGCAGTTCTTC. As protein: CSVGTRGLSYNEQFF.

This clonotype was detected only a few times. V usage is TRBV5-1 and J usage is TRBJ2-1, with 13 bases matching TRBD2. Germline V CDR1 and CDR2: SGHRS, YFSETQ. This CDR3 contains 23 residues. Trimming cost V 0 bases and J 7 bases; bases outside gene matches: 25. The CDR3 is CASSLVGLAGVGTLFRPQNEQFF. Written as DNA, the CDR3 is TGCGCCAGCAGCTTGGTAGGACTAGCGGGAGTAGGGACGTTATTTCGCCCCCAAAATGAGCAGTTCTTC.

This clonotype was recorded a few times. The genes are TRBV19 and TRBJ2-6, with 7 bases fitting TRBD1. Losses at the gene ends were 7 bases for V and 3 bases for J; bases not matched to a gene: 9. Germline CDR1 reads LNHDA; CDR2 reads SQIVND (reference sequence). The CDR3 is made up of 16 amino acids. The DNA of the CDR3 is TGTGCCAGTACCTCCGGACAGGTTGGTGGGGCCAACGTCCTGACTTTC. Its translation: CASTSGQVGGANVLTF. The entire variable domain, with the rest obtained from reference TRBV19 and TRBJ2-6, is as follows: DGGITQSPKYLFRKEGQNVTLSCEQNLNHDAMYWYRQDPGQGLRLIYYSQIVNDFQKGDIAEGYSVSREKKESFPLTVTSAQKNPTAFYLCASTSGQVGGANVLTFGAGSRLTVL.

About this clonotype: One end of the junction varies from germline; a read error may be responsible. V usage is TRBV19 and J usage is TRBJ1-5, with 10 bases that match TRBD1. This CDR3 is 15 amino acids long. The V gene's germline CDR1 is LNHDA and CDR2 SQIVND (reference sequence). CDR3 region: CAGSGQGVSNQPQHF. The CDR3 DNA follows: TGTGCCGGTAGTGGACAGGGGGTGAGCAATCAGCCCCAGCATTTT.

This clonotype was detected many times. This rearrangement joins TRBV11-2 to TRBJ2-5; D remains ambiguous. In germline, CDR1 is SGHAT, CDR2 FQNNGV. The CDR3 extends over 14 amino acids. Trimming removed 1 base at V and 5 bases at J, with 11 bases between. The chain's CDR3 is CASSLGPYEETQYF. As DNA, the CDR3 is TGTGCCAGCAGCTTAGGACCGTACGAGGAGACCCAGTACTTC.

The V gene is TRBV7-9, the J gene TRBJ2-1; D is perhaps TRBD1 (5 bases). Germline CDR1 and CDR2: SEHNR and FQNEAQ (reference sequence). The CDR3 length is 16 residues. Trimming shortened V by 0 bases and J by 5 bases, and 14 bases separated the two germline ends. The CDR3 sequence: CASSLAPGHNNNEQFF. The CDR3 DNA follows: TGTGCCAGCAGCTTAGCCCCCGGACATAACAACAATGAGCAGTTCTTC.

This clonotype was seen more than once but under ten times. This chain uses TRBV10-1 with TRBJ2-1, with TRBD2 matching over 7 bases. The CDR3 is 16 amino acids. Trimming removed 5 bases from V and 4 bases from J; junction bases left unmatched: 11. CDR1 is WNHNN, CDR2 SYGVQD, per germline (reference sequence). The CDR3 protein is CASSNEAGRDYNEQFF. For the CDR3, the DNA is TGCGCCAGCAGTAACGAAGCGGGAAGGGATTACAATGAGCAGTTCTTC.

At least ten counts were recorded for this clonotype. The rearrangement links TRBV10-3 to TRBJ2-2; possibly TRBD2 for D (5 bases). V gave up 2 bases and J gave up 8 bases, with 9 bases separating them. This CDR3 region has 13 residues. Germline-derived CDR1 and CDR2 are ENHRY and SYGVKD. CDR3 sequence (DNA): TGTGCCATCAGTGAGACTAGACCAGGGGAGCTGTTTTTT. This gives the protein CAISETRPGELFF.

This clonotype was recorded at least ten times. The rearrangement joins TRBV3-1 to TRBJ2-1; D is possibly TRBD2 (6 bases). CDR1 and CDR2 from the germline V gene are LGHDT and YNNKEL (reference sequence). Trimming left V 4 bases short and J 8 bases short, with 12 bases between. The CDR3 covers 13 residues. The CDR3 spells CASSPRLVDEQFF. In DNA, the CDR3 is TGTGCCAGCAGCCCGAGACTAGTCGATGAGCAGTTCTTC.

The chain combines TRBV7-8 with TRBJ2-1, with 11 bases identical to TRBD2. Germline V gene sequence: CDR1 SGHVS, CDR2 FQNEAQ. The CDR3 is 18 residues long. V was pared by 5 bases and J by 0 bases, with 9 bases of the junction left unmatched. Here the CDR3 DNA reads TGTGCCAGCAGCGTAGAAGGACTAGCGGGTGACTCCTACAATGAGCAGTTCTTC. Its protein product is CASSVEGLAGDSYNEQFF.